The 29 T cell receptor beta chains presented below share a single source sample, sequenced in a study of T cell repertoires in cytomegalovirus infection. One entry per CDR3 protein, called by TCRdb with MiXCR from the reads. The sample lists about 69,000 distinct CDR3 sequences, about 26% occurring once. Their recognized antigens are unknown. The input for sequencing was CD8+ T cells from cultured PBMCs, taken from culture after CMV antigen stimulation. These receptors originate from a human donor in good health (CMV status not recorded). Some clones in this sample may be carry-over from other donors' samples.

The chain uses TRBV27 and TRBJ2-1; unclear D gene. The germline V gene has CDR1 MNHEY and CDR2 SMNVEV (reference sequence). The CDR3 totals 15 residues. Trimming stripped 6 bases from V and 5 bases from J, with 17 bases between. The CDR3 loop reads CASSHRDSSHNEQFF. The CDR3 DNA sequence: TGTGCCAGCAGCCACAGAGATTCTTCCCACAATGAGCAGTTCTTC.

The genes are TRBV4-1 and TRBJ2-3, with 12 positions matching TRBD2. The germline CDR1 and CDR2 sequences are MGHRA and YSYEKL. The CDR3 loop spans 17 amino acids. V gave up 3 bases and J gave up 1 base; unmatched junction bases: 5. The CDR3 region has the DNA TGCGCCAGCAGCCAGGATAGACTAGCGGGAGGCACAGATACGCAGTATTTT. It codes for CASSQDRLAGGTDTQYF.

The rearrangement joins TRBV6-2 or TRBV6-3 to TRBJ2-7; 10 bases match TRBD1. Germline V gene lookup returns CDR1 MNHEY and CDR2 SVGEGT. The CDR3 is made up of 15 amino acids. Trimming removed 7 bases from V and 3 bases from J; junction bases left unmatched: 9. CDR3: CASTDTGTGVYEQYF. As DNA, the CDR3 is TGTGCCAGCACCGATACCGGGACAGGGGTCTACGAGCAGTACTTC.

The V and J genes are TRBV6-1 and TRBJ2-6, with no clear D. The CDR3 is 13 residues long. Per germline, CDR1 MNHNS and CDR2 SASEGT. V lost 5 bases and J lost 4, with 6 bases in between. CDR3 coding DNA: TGTGCCAGCAGTCCCTTCGGGGCCAACGTCCTGACTTTC. This encodes CASSPFGANVLTF.

This clonotype has just a few counts. V is TRBV7-9 and J is TRBJ2-5; D remains ambiguous. Germline CDR1 reads SEHNR; CDR2 reads FQNEAQ (reference sequence). V was cut by 0 bases and J by 0 bases, with 8 bases left in between. This CDR3 comprises 15 residues. In DNA, the CDR3 is TGTGCCAGCAGCTTAGCGATAGCAGACCAAGAGACCCAGTACTTC. It specifies CASSLAIADQETQYF.

The chain joins TRBV29-1 to TRBJ2-3; maybe TRBD2 (6 bases). Germline V gene lookup returns CDR1 SQVTM and CDR2 ANQGSEA. CDR3 size: 12 residues. Trimming removed 6 bases from V and 2 bases from J, with 9 bases in between. Here the CDR3 reads CSVGLSTDTQYF. Written as DNA, the CDR3 is TGCAGCGTGGGACTGTCCACAGATACGCAGTATTTT.

This chain links TRBV6-2 or TRBV6-3 with TRBJ2-7, with D perhaps matching TRBD1 (6 bases). CDR3 length equals 12 residues. V shed 6 bases and J shed 3 bases, with 9 bases lying between them. Germline values: CDR1 MNHEY, CDR2 SVGEGT. The CDR3 is CASSQTGYEQYF. In DNA form, the CDR3 reads TGTGCCAGCAGCCAGACAGGCTACGAGCAGTACTTC.

This clonotype was observed a handful of times. The V gene is TRBV12-3 or TRBV12-4, the J gene TRBJ1-4, with a tentative D call TRBD1 (6 bases). Trimming shortened V by 6 bases and J by 7 bases, and 12 bases separated the two germline ends. CDR3 length: 13 residues. In nucleotides, the CDR3 is TGTGCCAGCAGGGGGGGCGACGGTGAAAAACTGTTTTTT. It yields the protein CASRGGDGEKLFF.

Concerning this clonotype itself: One end of the junction varies from germline; a read error may be responsible. The chain uses TRBV7-4 and TRBJ2-7, with 8 bases aligning to TRBD2. CDR3 size: 14 residues. Germline CDR1 is SGHVT and CDR2 is SQSDAQ. The CDR3 sequence is CTSSSTSGSDEQYF. CDR3 DNA: TGTACCAGCAGCTCAACTAGCGGCAGCGACGAGCAGTACTTC.

The rearrangement uses TRBV19 and TRBJ1-1; D gene uncertain. This CDR3 comprises 17 residues. V was cut by 1 base and J by 3 bases, with 18 bases left in between. Germline V gene lookup returns CDR1 LNHDA and CDR2 SQIVND (reference sequence). CDR3: CASSIGLSAGKDTEAFF. DNA for the CDR3: TGTGCCAGTAGTATAGGCCTTTCGGCGGGGAAGGACACTGAAGCTTTCTTT.

This chain links TRBV20-1 with TRBJ1-1; no definite D call. Germline CDR1 and CDR2: DFQATT and SNEGSKA (reference sequence). This CDR3 region has 11 residues. The V end was cut by 3 bases, the J end by 5 bases, with 7 bases between. This CDR3 is CSASLRTEAFF. CDR3 nucleotide sequence: TGCAGTGCTAGCTTACGGACTGAAGCTTTCTTT.

This chain joins TRBV7-9 and TRBJ1-1, with TRBD1 identical over 7 bases. The V gene's germline CDR1 is SEHNR and CDR2 FQNEAQ (reference sequence). CDR3 length: 16 amino acids. Losses at the gene ends were 4 bases for V and 5 bases for J; bases not matched to a gene: 13. The CDR3 sequence is CASSSGQLNSRTEAFF. CDR3 DNA: TGTGCCAGCAGCTCGGGACAGCTGAATTCGAGGACTGAAGCTTTCTTT.

The chain employs TRBV11-2 and TRBJ1-2; D remains ambiguous. The germline V gene encodes CDR1 SGHAT and CDR2 FQNNGV. The V and J ends lost 4 bases and 6 bases respectively, with 15 bases between them. CDR3 length: 14 amino acids. For the CDR3, the DNA is TGTGCCAGCAGCTCCCACGAGAGGTTCCATGGCTACACCTTC. It encodes CASSSHERFHGYTF.

The table lists this clonotype with a few counts. The rearrangement joins TRBV19 to TRBJ2-7; 9 bases align to TRBD1. CDR3 length: 15 amino acids. The V gene end was trimmed by 5 bases and the J gene end by 2 bases; junction bases not matched to a gene: 7. The germline V gene has CDR1 LNHDA and CDR2 SQIVND (reference sequence). The CDR3 region is CASSVRTGVTYEQYF. CDR3 DNA sequence: TGTGCCAGTAGTGTTCGGACAGGGGTAACCTACGAGCAGTACTTC.

This clonotype was found many times. The chain uses TRBV6-1 and TRBJ1-2, with a possible D match to TRBD1 (5 bases). The V end lost 7 bases, the J end lost 2 bases, and 11 bases lay between the germline ends. CDR3 length equals 13 residues. Germline V gene data show CDR1 as MNHNS and CDR2 as SASEGT. CDR3 protein: CASTDSQNYGYTF. CDR3 bases: TGTGCCAGCACCGACAGTCAAAACTATGGCTACACCTTC.

The V and J genes are TRBV27 and TRBJ1-1; no clear D gene. Germline lookup yields CDR1 MNHEY and CDR2 SMNVEV (reference sequence). The CDR3 has 13 amino acids. V was pared by 0 bases and J by 5 bases, with 7 bases between. CDR3 residues: CASSLSEGTEAFF. In nucleotides, the CDR3 is TGTGCCAGCAGTTTATCGGAGGGAACTGAAGCTTTCTTT.

The genes are TRBV20-1 and TRBJ2-7; 7 bases fit TRBD2. Germline loops: CDR1 DFQATT, CDR2 SNEGSKA (reference sequence). The V and J ends lost 4 bases and 2 bases, in that order; junction bases with no gene match: 8. The CDR3 totals 14 residues. The CDR3 reads CSATIGTNAYEQYF. The CDR3 coding sequence is TGCAGTGCTACCATAGGGACTAATGCCTACGAGCAGTACTTC.

This clonotype was observed a handful of times. The rearrangement uses TRBV6-6 and TRBJ2-3; 12 bases are a match to TRBD1. This CDR3 has 15 amino acids. Germline V CDR1 and CDR2: MNHNY, SVGAGI (reference sequence). V lost 7 bases and J lost 5; bases outside the gene matches: 7. The CDR3, as DNA: TGTGCCAGCATCGGCCGGGACAGGGGGCAAGATACGCAGTATTTT. It encodes CASIGRDRGQDTQYF.

This clonotype was detected a few times. V and J are TRBV4-1 and TRBJ2-2; 9 nucleotides line up with TRBD2. Per the germline V gene, CDR1 is MGHRA and CDR2 is YSYEKL. The trim removed 5 bases at V and 8 bases at J, leaving 12 bases unmatched. The CDR3 sequence is 16 residues long. The CDR3 DNA follows: TGCGCCAGCAGCGGCGGGTCTAGCGGGATCCAGGGGGAGCTGTTTTTT. This gives the protein CASSGGSSGIQGELFF.

This clonotype was detected a few times. The rearrangement uses TRBV6-1 and TRBJ2-1; 9 bases match TRBD2. There are 15 residues in the CDR3. With V trimmed by 7 bases and J by 1 base, 5 bases remained unmatched. Germline loops: CDR1 MNHNS, CDR2 SASEGT. The CDR3 loop reads CASTLSGGSYNEQFF. The DNA for the CDR3 is TGTGCCAGCACCCTCAGCGGGGGGTCCTACAATGAGCAGTTCTTC.

This clonotype was counted between two and nine times. The chain combines TRBV28 with TRBJ2-1, with TRBD2 matching 8 bases. The CDR3 length is 18 residues. V lost 1 base, J lost 3 bases, and 11 bases stayed unmatched. Germline CDR1 is MDHEN and CDR2 is SYDVKM. The CDR3 DNA sequence: TGTGCCAGCAGTTTATATGGGAGGGAGCGGGGGTTCTACAATGAGCAGTTCTTC. Translating gives CASSLYGRERGFYNEQFF.

The chain carries TRBV20-1 and TRBJ2-5; TRBD1 matches at 8 bases. Germline V gene data show CDR1 as DFQATT and CDR2 as SNEGSKA (reference sequence). The CDR3 has 19 amino acids. The J segment lost 6 bases and the V segment lost 0 bases, leaving 21 bases of the junction unmatched. The CDR3: CSARDISPPRRTGRQTQYF. In DNA, the CDR3 is TGCAGTGCTAGAGATATTAGCCCCCCCCGAAGGACAGGGCGACAGACCCAGTACTTC.

This chain uses TRBV27 with TRBJ1-2; 8 bases fit TRBD1. Unmatched junction bases numbered 7, after V lost 6 bases and J lost 4 bases. CDR3 length: 14 amino acids. CDR1 MNHEY and CDR2 SMNVEV come from the germline V gene (reference sequence). The chain's CDR3 is CASSPPDRGYGYTF. DNA of the CDR3: TGTGCCAGCAGCCCCCCCGACAGGGGCTATGGCTACACCTTC.

This clonotype was picked up many times. This chain connects TRBV11-2 to TRBJ2-7, with 11 positions matching TRBD2. The V gene end was trimmed by 5 bases and the J gene end by 1 base; junction bases not matched to a gene: 7. CDR3 length: 16 residues. In germline, CDR1 is SGHAT, CDR2 FQNNGV. CDR3 sequence: CASSGTGTSGSYEQYF. The CDR3 nucleotides read TGTGCCAGCAGCGGCACCGGGACTAGCGGTTCCTACGAGCAGTACTTC.

Comments on this clonotype: A much more abundant neighbour one base away suggests this may be a read error. The rearrangement joins TRBV12-3 or TRBV12-4 to TRBJ1-1; tentative D call: TRBD1 (6 bases). The length of the CDR3 is 13 residues. Here the CDR3 reads CASRTTGSTEASF. The CDR3 DNA reads as TGTGCCAGCAGAACCACAGGGTCCACTGAAGCTTCCTTT.

V and J are TRBV6-1 and TRBJ1-1; unclear D gene. Germline CDR1 reads MNHNS; CDR2 reads SASEGT. This CDR3 is 12 amino acids long. The ends were cut back, 8 bases at V and 3 bases at J, with 10 bases in the middle. The CDR3 sequence is CASLNGYTEAFF. The CDR3 nucleotides are TGTGCCAGCCTCAACGGGTACACTGAAGCTTTCTTT.

The rearrangement joins TRBV11-2 to TRBJ2-2; D tentatively fits TRBD1 or TRBD2 (5 bases each). The length of the CDR3 is 16 residues. Germline V gene lookup returns CDR1 SGHAT and CDR2 FQNNGV. V lost 1 base to trimming and J lost 3 bases, with 12 bases between them. CDR3 in amino acids: CASSLVEGLYTGELFF. The DNA of the CDR3 is TGTGCCAGCAGCTTAGTCGAGGGGTTGTACACCGGGGAGCTGTTTTTT.

The genes are TRBV28 and TRBJ1-3; 8 bases align to TRBD1. With 6 bases clipped from V and 0 bases from J, the junction kept 4 bases outside the gene matches. The CDR3 runs to 15 residues. Germline-derived CDR1 and CDR2 are MDHEN and SYDVKM. The CDR3 coding sequence is TGTGCCAGCAGACCCACAGGGGGCTCTGGAAACACCATATATTTT. It translates to CASRPTGGSGNTIYF.

The J gene is TRBJ2-2, the V gene TRBV6-1, with D perhaps TRBD1 or TRBD2 (6 bases each). Germline CDR1 is MNHNS and CDR2 is SASEGT. The CDR3 has 17 amino acids. The V end lost 7 bases, the J end lost 6 bases, and 24 bases lay between the germline ends. The CDR3 nucleotides read TGTGCCAGCAAGGAGGGACATACTTCGAAGGAAGCCGGGGAGCTGTTTTTT. Its translation is CASKEGHTSKEAGELFF.